Sequencing of this TCR beta chain was carried out in a study of metastatic and nonmetastatic thyroid tumors. Study overall: Peripheral blood and tumor or nodule samples from malignant and benign thyroid patients were compared. Study outcomes and limitations: TCR beta diversity was reportedly significantly higher in malignant thyroid tumors than benign nodules, in blood and tumor.

Original data processing: In papillary thyroid cancer, a distant-metastasis classifier was built using CDR3 differences across clinicopathological groups. TCRdb re-analyzed the PCR reads using MiXCR. V and J calls and clone size were set by TCRdb, not the authors. Of about 41,000 clones listed, 20% to 30% are singletons. Concerning this clone itself: The antigen remains unidentified.

Prior to thyroid surgery, none of the patients had received any treatment. The receptor was derived from a female donor with papillary thyroid cancer or a benign thyroid nodule (not recorded which). Some clones in this sample may be carry-over from other donors' samples. Sequenced input: tumor tissue.

Here the CDR3 DNA reads TGTGCCAGCAGTTTAGGGGGACAGAACAATCAGCCCCAGCATTTT. Its protein product is CASSLGGQNNQPQHF. The gene calls are TRBV12-3 or TRBV12-4 and TRBJ1-5; the match to TRBD1 covers 7 bases. The length of the CDR3 is 15 residues. V shed 1 base, J shed 3 bases, and the junction held 3 bases outside the gene matches.